This passage covers 16 T cell receptor beta chains from one sample sequenced in a study of T cell repertoires in ileal Crohn's disease. Data came from immunoSEQ multiplex PCR; TCRdb stores just in-frame clones and leaves some out. Of more than 9,000 clones listed, just over 75% were seen once; the top ten hold less than 5.5%. The material sequenced was ileal tissue. These receptors originate from an adult with Crohn's disease.

The CDR3 DNA is TGTGCCAGCAGTGGAACGTTTCAGGGGACTGGGGCCAACGTCCTGACTTTC. This sequence encodes CASSGTFQGTGANVLTF. The chain combines TRBV6-1 with TRBJ2-6; weak D call: TRBD1 (6 bases). This CDR3 is built from 17 residues. CDR1 and CDR2 from the germline V gene are MNHNS and SASEGT. V lost 4 bases and J 2 bases, leaving 15 bases between the germline ends.

The chain combines TRBV5-1 with TRBJ2-5; 9 bases agree with TRBD2. Germline CDR1 SGHRS, CDR2 YFSETQ. This CDR3 spans 13 amino acids. The V and J ends lost 2 bases and 5 bases, in that order; junction bases with no gene match: 1. The CDR3 nucleotides read TGCGCCAGCAGCTTAACTAGCGGGGAGACCCAGTACTTC. Amino acid sequence: CASSLTSGETQYF.

This chain uses TRBV19 with TRBJ1-5, with D hard to call. V lost 3 bases and J lost 8, with 17 bases in between. The CDR3 runs to 15 residues. Germline V gene sequence: CDR1 LNHDA, CDR2 SQIVND (reference sequence). The CDR3 DNA is TGTGCCAGTAGTATCGAGTCCGGATGGAGTGAGCCCCAGCATTTT. Its translation is CASSIESGWSEPQHF.

The chain joins TRBV5-4 to TRBJ2-3; TRBD2 is a possible D gene (6 bases). V was pared by 6 bases and J by 2 bases, with 16 bases between. Germline V lookup: CDR1 SGHNT, CDR2 YYREEE (reference sequence). The CDR3 spans 15 residues. The chain's CDR3 is CASTEEGSYTDTQYF. Here the CDR3 DNA reads TGTGCCAGCACCGAGGAGGGCAGTTACACAGATACGCAGTATTTT.

This clone has only one observation. The CDR3 DNA reads as TGTGCCAGCAGTCCCGGGGGGGGGATGGTAATTTACAATGAGCAGTTCTTC. It translates to CASSPGGGMVIYNEQFF. The rearrangement links TRBV28 to TRBJ2-1; 8 bases agree with TRBD2. With 5 bases clipped from V and 4 bases from J, the junction kept 13 bases outside the gene matches. This CDR3 comprises 17 residues. CDR1 and CDR2 from the germline V gene are MDHEN and SYDVKM.

The genes are TRBV15 and TRBJ1-3; 8 bases match TRBD1. This CDR3 has 17 residues. Germline V gene sequence: CDR1 LNHNV, CDR2 YYDKDF (reference sequence). Trimming took 6 bases from V and 0 from J; bases not matched to a gene: 10. CDR3 region: CATRGGTGGISGNTIYF. The CDR3, as DNA: TGTGCCACCAGGGGGGGAACAGGGGGTATCTCTGGAAACACCATATATTTT.

The rearrangement joins TRBV7-9 to TRBJ2-3; no clear D gene. Trimming stripped 5 bases from V and 3 bases from J, with 3 bases between. CDR3 length: 11 amino acids. Germline V gene lookup returns CDR1 SEHNR and CDR2 FQNEAQ (reference sequence). CDR3 residues: CASSPTDTQYF. CDR3 nucleotide sequence: TGTGCCAGCAGCCCTACAGATACGCAGTATTTT.

This clone has just a few counts. The rearrangement links TRBV5-6 to TRBJ1-6, with D unresolved. V gave up 2 bases and J gave up 8 bases, with 11 bases separating them. Germline values: CDR1 SGHDT, CDR2 YYEEEE. The CDR3 length is 14 residues. The CDR3 here is CASSFGEVDSPLHF. In DNA form, the CDR3 reads TGTGCCAGCAGCTTTGGTGAGGTGGATTCACCCCTCCACTTT.

The genes are TRBV19 and TRBJ2-3; 10 nucleotides match TRBD2. V gave up 5 bases and J gave up 2 bases; unmatched junction bases: 7. This CDR3 region has 16 residues. Germline loops: CDR1 LNHDA, CDR2 SQIVND (reference sequence). CDR3 DNA sequence: TGTGCCAGTAGTCCACTAGCGGGGATTAACACAGATACGCAGTATTTT. Translated, it gives CASSPLAGINTDTQYF.

The chain carries TRBV5-6 and TRBJ2-2; D is unresolved. Per germline, CDR1 SGHDT and CDR2 YYEEEE. Trimming left V 4 bases short and J 2 bases short, with 15 bases between. The CDR3 runs 16 residues. The DNA for the CDR3 is TGTGCCAGCAGCCCAACATTATCGGGTAACACCGGGGAGCTGTTTTTT. This encodes CASSPTLSGNTGELFF.

This chain links TRBV12-5 with TRBJ2-2, with 10 bases lining up with TRBD2. CDR1 LGHNT and CDR2 FRNRAP come from the germline V gene. The CDR3 is 15 amino acids. With 6 bases clipped from V and 6 bases from J, the junction kept 7 bases outside the gene matches. The CDR3 DNA reads TGTGCTAGTGGGTCCAGCGGGGGGGCCTCCGGGGAGCTGTTTTTT. Its protein product is CASGSSGGASGELFF.

The rearrangement joins TRBV7-2 to TRBJ2-7; no clear D gene. There are 14 residues in the CDR3. Germline lookup yields CDR1 SGHTA and CDR2 FQGNSA. V was pared by 5 bases and J by 5 bases, with 16 bases between. In nucleotides, the CDR3 is TGTGCCAGCAGCACCCGGGTGAGGAGCCACGAGCAGTACTTC. Its protein is CASSTRVRSHEQYF.

The rearrangement links TRBV28 to TRBJ2-5; 14 bases are shared with TRBD2. Per the germline V gene, CDR1 is MDHEN and CDR2 is SYDVKM. CDR3 size: 17 residues. V gave up 5 bases and J gave up 4 bases; unmatched junction bases: 9. CDR3 amino acids: CASSLRTSGGIGETQYF. CDR3 nucleotides: TGTGCCAGCAGTCTAAGGACTAGCGGGGGGATCGGAGAGACCCAGTACTTC.

V usage is TRBV11-3 and J usage is TRBJ1-1; 8 nucleotides line up with TRBD1. Germline loops: CDR1 SGHNT, CDR2 YENEEA. This CDR3 has 14 amino acids. The V and J ends lost 4 bases and 1 base, in that order; junction bases with no gene match: 2. The CDR3 loop is CASSSDRENTEAFF. CDR3 in DNA: TGTGCCAGCAGCTCGGACAGGGAGAACACTGAAGCTTTCTTT.

The chain couples TRBV7-9 to TRBJ1-2; unclear D gene. CDR1 SEHNR and CDR2 FQNEAQ come from the germline V gene (reference sequence). The CDR3 consists of 15 residues. V lost 0 bases and J lost 0, with 8 bases in between. The CDR3 sequence: CASSLAGSPNYGYTF. The CDR3 DNA is TGTGCCAGCAGCTTAGCCGGTTCCCCTAACTATGGCTACACCTTC. Using reference TRBV7-9 and TRBJ1-2 for the parts outside the CDR3, the full variable domain is DTGVSQNPRHKITKRGQNVTFRCDPISEHNRLYWYRQTLGQGPEFLTYFQNEAQLEKSRLLSDRFSAERPKGSFSTLEIQRTEQGDSAMYLCASSLAGSPNYGYTFGSGTRLTVV.

The rearrangement uses TRBV30 and TRBJ1-1; D perhaps matches TRBD1 (5 bases). Trimming cost V 3 bases and J 5 bases, with 16 bases left between them. The germline CDR1 and CDR2 sequences are GTSNPN and SVGIG (reference sequence). This CDR3 contains 14 residues. The chain's CDR3 is CAWRRGAAGTEAFF. As DNA, the CDR3 is TGTGCCTGGAGAAGGGGAGCCGCGGGGACTGAAGCTTTCTTT.